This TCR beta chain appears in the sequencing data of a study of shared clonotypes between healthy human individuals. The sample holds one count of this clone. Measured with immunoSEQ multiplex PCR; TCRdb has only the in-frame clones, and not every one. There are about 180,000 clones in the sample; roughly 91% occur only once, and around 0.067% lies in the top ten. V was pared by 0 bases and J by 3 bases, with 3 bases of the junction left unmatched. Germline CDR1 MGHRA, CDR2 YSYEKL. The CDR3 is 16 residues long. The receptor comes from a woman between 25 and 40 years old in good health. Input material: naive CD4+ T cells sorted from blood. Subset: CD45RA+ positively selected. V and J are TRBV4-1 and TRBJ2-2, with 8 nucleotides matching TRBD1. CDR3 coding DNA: TGCGCCAGCAGCCAAGACGGACAGGGATACACCGGGGAGCTGTTTTTT. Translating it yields CASSQDGQGYTGELFF.